This paragraph covers one T cell receptor (beta chain) sequence. The sample belongs to a study of identical twins. Each CDR3 protein gets one entry after TCRdb re-called the 5' RACE reads with MiXCR. Altogether hundreds of thousands of distinct CDR3 sequences are present, approximately 22% being singletons, with the ten largest covering 4% to 4.5%. After removal of 6 bases from V and 0 bases from J, the junction contained 7 bases not matched to a gene. This CDR3 spans 15 amino acids. Germline V lookup: CDR1 SEHNR, CDR2 FQNEAQ (reference sequence). All donors were healthy, and all were Caucasian. These data were also reused for a study on T cells expressing NK-cell markers. That investigation notes: Several experiments employed an anti-gamma-delta TCR antibody to confine sorting to alpha-beta TCR T cells.

V is TRBV7-9 and J is TRBJ1-1; 7 bases are a match to TRBD1. The receptor was isolated from a woman aged 18 to 35 in good health. Sequencing used PBMCs. Here the CDR3 reads CASRPTQGMNTEAFF. CDR3 in DNA: TGTGCCAGCAGACCGACACAGGGGATGAACACTGAAGCTTTCTTT. Looking up the rest from reference TRBV7-9 and TRBJ1-1 gives the full variable domain: DTGVSQNPRHKITKRGQNVTFRCDPISEHNRLYWYRQTLGQGPEFLTYFQNEAQLEKSRLLSDRFSAERPKGSFSTLEIQRTEQGDSAMYLCASRPTQGMNTEAFFGQGTRLTVV.